Reported below is one TCR beta chain. The sample is drawn from a study of blood T cell repertoires in COVID-19. Clones were sequenced by immunoSEQ multiplex PCR, and TCRdb holds only the in-frame ones, with some missing. The sample lists around 100,000 clones, around 84% occurring once. The CDR3 extends over 18 amino acids. The TCR sequence derives from a human donor in a cohort sampled during active COVID-19. The sequencing input was peripheral blood. The chain links TRBV21-1 to TRBJ2-1; the tabulated D call, TRBD2, remains unverified against the DNA. TRBV21-1 corresponds to a pseudogene. CDR3 residues: CASSKPPASGGEGNEQFF. The CDR3 DNA reads as TGTGCCAGCAGCAAACCCCCCGCCAGCGGGGGGGAGGGGAATGAGCAGTTCTTC.